This T cell receptor (beta chain) emerged from a study of cytomegalovirus exposure and HLA in healthy donors (dated by TCRdb to 2016 to 2017). For the wider study: An earlier analysis of 587 of the donors reported approximately 280 Gb of sequence data and 95 million to 130 million unique TCR beta sequences obtained from about 179 million T cells. Approximately 300 gigabases of sequencing data and approximately 80 million unique TCR sequences were included in an early release covering several hundred HLA-typed donors. Of the 350 to 450 genotyped donors, around 81% fell in the genetic ancestry cluster associated with self-reported Caucasian donors. The study aimed to test whether cataloging public T cell receptors could reveal signatures of past pathogen exposure. The study used immunosequencing to profile the T cell repertoires of approximately 640 subjects and linked those repertoires to cytomegalovirus serostatus. A separate validation cohort of 90 to 150 different subjects was used in addition to the roughly 720-subject first cohort. The study combined high-throughput TCR immunosequencing, statistical association of individual TCRs with disease status, and machine learning to predict cytomegalovirus infection status. In a later analysis, previously published TCR beta repertoires from roughly 710 donors were re-analyzed and high-resolution HLA genotyping was added so that TCR occurrence patterns could be studied. Rather than drawing on any new phenotypic data, the later analysis identified candidate immune exposures from TCR beta sequences and the way those sequences occurred across donors. To decide whether each TCR beta V gene segment behaved as functional or pseudogenic, an earlier analysis of approximately 620 of the donors relied on high-throughput TCR beta sequencing. Donor age, sex, ethnicity and CMV serostatus were compiled alongside the repertoire data. In a later genetic analysis, genome-wide SNP genotypes for about 55% of the roughly 670 donors were used, and that subset was treated as a discovery cohort. Every discovery cohort repertoire had been produced on one sequencing platform. Both class I and class II loci were covered by HLA typing, at four-digit resolution. Typing coverage varied by locus: 629-630 donors for A, B, C, DRB1 and DQB1; approximately 560 for DQA1; 600 to 610 for DPA1; about 450 for DPB1. Several DR-DQ haplotypes were handled as single units for association and clustering, since linkage in the cohort was strong. Among a few hundred genotyped donors of the cohort, an average of roughly 240,000 unique TCR beta nucleotide sequences were sequenced per donor, 15% to 20% of them non-productive. Results and caveats for the whole study, not just this receptor: A later genetic analysis associated a missense DCLRE1C variant with V-gene and J-gene trimming of TCR beta chains, and an independent cohort replicated the association. In an earlier analysis of under 600 of the donors, most TCR beta V segments were observed in productive rearrangements about 90% or about 30% of the time, broadly matching IMGT annotations. According to a later analysis, TCR association rates differed among HLA loci, with DRB1 alleles showing the most associated TCRs and HLA-C alleles showing the fewest. In a later analysis, HLA-associated TCR beta chains were found to be more clonally expanded and to have lower generation probabilities than equally common non-associated chains. A group of highly shared sequence variants was considered likely to be a technical artifact of the sequencing pipeline. A further reported finding was that TCR beta sequences accurately predicted the HLA-A and HLA-B alleles for most subjects in the first cohort. A later analysis found that most CMV-associated TCR beta chains appeared HLA-restricted, with HLA associations seemingly driven largely by CMV exposure. In this cohort, only TCR beta chains were sequenced, and detectable features were limited by the absence of alpha or paired-chain data. Because HLA typing was unavailable for some donors at each locus, only the typed subset was used in association tests. In a later analysis, several top co-occurrence clusters were reported to appear linked to parvovirus B19, influenza, CMV and Epstein-Barr virus. In a later analysis, 16,951 TCR beta sequences were associated with specific HLA alleles at a false discovery rate of 0.05. In a later genetic analysis, fewer N-insertions in productive TCRs were reported among donors in an Asian-associated ancestry cluster than the approximately 670-donor mean. Correlated functional status among segregating V segments might reflect linkage disequilibrium, but an unknown experimental factor could not be ruled out. Because counts were too low, roughly 16 rarely observed V segments, including chromosome 9 orphons, were left out of the earlier analysis of about 620 of the donors. Roughly uniform sequencing depth across donors was assumed in presence/absence analyses, although this assumption may not hold. Assigning TCR associations to individual alleles was difficult when HLA alleles, especially DR and DQ, strongly co-occurred. Most TCR sequences were seen in very few donors, while some public TCRs were found in many individuals. The classifier was reported to diagnose cytomegalovirus status with high specificity and sensitivity in both the original and validation cohorts. According to the authors, the approach could potentially be generalized to other disease states and immunological phenotypes. In vitro tests confirmed that a few of the cytomegalovirus-associated TCR beta chains recognize cytomegalovirus antigens. CMV serostatus was the only immune exposure information available for the cohort. A total of 150 to 200 TCR beta chains were listed by the study as associated with cytomegalovirus. The 87-base-pair reads could not distinguish some IMGT-functional V segments, including TRBV6-2 and TRBV6-3, so those segments were excluded.

In regard to this clone: Its cognate antigen has yet to be identified. No much larger clonotype is one base removed from it; base qualities were not supplied.

Libraries were constructed by the immunoSEQ multiplex PCR assay. A mixture of 60 forward primers for TCR Vbeta segments and 13 reverse primers for TCR Jbeta segments was used in the multiplex PCR. The CDR3 region of rearranged TCR beta genes was amplified from genomic DNA with a multiplex PCR assay. The amplified TCR beta libraries were sequenced on the Illumina HiSeq System as 87-base-pair reads. The study's processing was this. A later analysis counted about 82 million unique TCR beta chains across the 690 or so repertoires, and some 11 million of these chains were shared by at least two donors. To remove PCR and sequencing errors, raw reads were error-corrected and collapsed into unique sequences using a nearest-neighbor algorithm that merged closely related sequences. CDR3 sequences were aligned to IMGT reference sequences to assign V, D and J gene segments. Each retained sequence needed at least a six-nucleotide match to both a V gene segment and a J gene segment. A rearrangement counted as productive if the CDR3 had no stop codons and remained in frame with V and J, and every other rearrangement counted as non-productive. Following IMGT convention, CDR3 was defined as the stretch from the second conserved V-encoded cysteine up to the conserved J-encoded phenylalanine. In an earlier analysis of around 540 of the donors, sequences lacking an unambiguous match to a single V gene segment were excluded. An earlier analysis of a few hundred of the donors classified V segments as functional when productive rearrangements were above 56.7% and as segregating when the standard deviation between donors was above 5%. A statistical classification framework was developed to diagnose cytomegalovirus status using the catalog of TCR beta chain sequences. A later analysis assigned V and J genes by comparing TCR nucleotide sequences with IMGT/GENE-DB human TR gene sequences. The TCRdist pipeline was used in a later analysis to assign CDR3 sequences and most-parsimonious VDJ recombination scenarios. In a later analysis, every TCR beta chain was defined by the combination of its CDR3 amino acid sequence and its V-gene family, and reads without a unique V-gene family were dropped. A later analysis removed 592 highly shared, low-generation-probability nucleotide sequences to deal with suspected cross-contamination and a sequencing artifact. A later analysis calculated a clonal expansion index for each public chain from normalized within-repertoire ranks of inferred template counts. A later analysis computed generation probabilities with a VDJ recombination model fitted to out-of-frame rearrangements, and checked the results against IGoR. In a later analysis, TCR-TCR, TCR-HLA and TCR-CMV co-occurrence was scored with hypergeometric tests, and a repertoire-size bias correction was applied to TCR pairs. A later analysis estimated false discovery rates by permuting HLA or CMV assignments 20 times. In a later analysis, co-occurring TCRs were grouped with DBSCAN, and TCRdist sequence similarity was added when clustering was performed within HLA-allele-positive subsets. Co-occurrence clustering excluded repertoires with fewer than 30,000 or more than 120,000 public chains, plus five with anomalous nucleotide sharing. Here the immuneACCESS table is served through TCRdb, limited to in-frame sequences with V and J called. Missing clones are a known gap in these copies; in checked studies unresolved V genes cover under half, and the rest lacks a known reason. Clone size and V and J calls were adopted from that table, with D and trimming inferred from the DNA. This sample comprises under 85,000 clones, 60% to 85% of them detected only once. The ten most abundant clones make up approximately 1.6% of the sample.

The CDR3 contains 18 residues, cysteine and phenylalanine counted. Only the CDR3 region is kept as DNA, spanning 54 bases read in frame from base 1. V gives up 4 bases and J gives up 2 bases, and the segment between their germline ends measures 20 bases. In the germline V gene, CDR1 corresponds to LGHNA and CDR2 to YNFKEQ. The cohort consisted of hundreds of healthy bone marrow donors. Cohort members were all nominally healthy when sampled, although unrecorded immune exposures were likely present. The donor was CMV seronegative and belonged to the group of more than 300 seronegative cohort members. Each donor provided a peripheral blood sample, and peripheral blood mononuclear cells were used for TCR beta sequencing. Genomic DNA was extracted from the blood cell samples with the Qiagen DNeasy Blood Extraction Kit.

This TCR was sampled from a man aged 35 to 55 in good health and CMV-seronegative. The rearranged chain carries TRBV4-2 and TRBJ2-2; matching of 5 bases hints at TRBD1 as the D gene. Sequenced input: PBMCs. The nucleotides are TGTGCCAGCAGCCCCTATGGGGCAGAGAAGAGAAACACCGGGGAGCTGTTTTTT. It codes for CASSPYGAEKRNTGELFF.